The entry below gives a single T cell receptor (beta chain) sequence along with its context. Its antigen is still unknown. The entry originates in a study of vaccination and CD4 T cells after COVID-19. Study at large: Two Hispanic individuals were among six male and four female convalescent patients.

Sequencing of cultured CD4+ T cell DNA used the Oncomine TCR Beta short-read assay. TCRdb re-derived calls from the PCR reads in MiXCR, one entry per CDR3 protein. Here the sample spans about 4,400 distinct CDR3 sequences, about 21% being singletons. The CDR3 spans 15 residues. J was trimmed by 3 bases and V by 3 bases; bases with no gene match: 5. Germline V gives CDR1 SGHTA, CDR2 FQGNSA. The treatment: roughly 11-day PBMC culture with coronavirus spike peptide pools or control peptides (ViraFEST assay). Culture conditions combined a few million PBMCs per well with 7.5 to 10 IU/ml IL-2 and roughly 10 ug/ml peptide pools.

This chain connects TRBV7-2 to TRBJ2-1; TRBD2 aligns across 7 bases. The TCR comes from a human donor who had recovered from COVID-19. Sequencing used CD4+ T cells from blood, cultured in vitro. CDR3 amino acids: CASSLTGLVYNEQFF. The DNA for the CDR3 is TGTGCCAGCAGCTTGACCGGACTAGTCTACAATGAGCAGTTCTTC.